This TCR beta chain emerged from a study of shared clonotypes between healthy human individuals. Study-level points and caveats: Around 5.4% of naive CD4 clonotypes were common to several donors.

This clone has only one observation. Its specificity is not known. Naive CD4+ cells were CD45RA-selected; the remaining cells were memory. This table comes from immunoSEQ multiplex PCR, and its TCRdb copy is limited to in-frame clones, with some not included. In the table there are about 1 million clones, roughly 74% of which are singletons. V dropped 4 bases and J dropped 9 bases, with 12 bases sitting between them. The CDR3 loop spans 13 amino acids. Germline V gene sequence: CDR1 SGHNT, CDR2 YENEEA. The V call is TRBV11-3, the J call TRBJ2-2, with D possibly TRBD1 on 6 matching bases. Sequenced input: memory CD4+ T cells from PBMCs. Subset indicated: CD45RA-negative fraction. The receptor was isolated from a man aged 18-30 years in good health. Some clones in this sample may be carry-over from other donors' samples. CDR3 nucleotides: TGTGCCAGCAGCTACACACAGGGCAGGGAGCTGTTTTTT. Residues: CASSYTQGRELFF.